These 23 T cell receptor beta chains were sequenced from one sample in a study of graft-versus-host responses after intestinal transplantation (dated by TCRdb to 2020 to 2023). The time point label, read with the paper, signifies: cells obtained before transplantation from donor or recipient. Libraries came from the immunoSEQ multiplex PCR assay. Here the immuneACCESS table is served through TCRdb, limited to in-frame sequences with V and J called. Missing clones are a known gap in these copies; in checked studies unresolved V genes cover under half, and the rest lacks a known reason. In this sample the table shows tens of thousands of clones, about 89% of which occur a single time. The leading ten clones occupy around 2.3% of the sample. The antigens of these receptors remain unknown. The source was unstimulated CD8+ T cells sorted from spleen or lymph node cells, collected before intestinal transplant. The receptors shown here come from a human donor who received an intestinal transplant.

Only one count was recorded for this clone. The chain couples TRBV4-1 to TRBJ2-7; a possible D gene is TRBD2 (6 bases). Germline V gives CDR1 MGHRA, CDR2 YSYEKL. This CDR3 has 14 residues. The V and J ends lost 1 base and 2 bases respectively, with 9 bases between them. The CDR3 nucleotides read TGCGCCAGCAGCCAAGTGGAGGGGCCCTACGAGCAGTACTTC. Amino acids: CASSQVEGPYEQYF.

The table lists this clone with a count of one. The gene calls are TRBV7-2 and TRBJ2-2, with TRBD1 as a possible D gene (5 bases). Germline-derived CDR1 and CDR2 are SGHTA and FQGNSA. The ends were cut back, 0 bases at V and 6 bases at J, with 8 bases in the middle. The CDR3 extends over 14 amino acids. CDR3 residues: CASSLAAGPGELFF. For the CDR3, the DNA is TGTGCCAGCAGCTTAGCGGCAGGGCCCGGGGAGCTGTTTTTT.

CDR3 coding DNA: TGTGCCAGCAGTTTCCCCACGGACAGCCGGAGGACCTACGAGCAGTACTTC. It is translated as CASSFPTDSRRTYEQYF. The gene calls are TRBV28 and TRBJ2-7, with D perhaps TRBD1 (6 bases). Germline lookup yields CDR1 MDHEN and CDR2 SYDVKM. CDR3 length equals 17 residues. Trimming cost V 3 bases and J 2 bases, with 20 bases left between them.

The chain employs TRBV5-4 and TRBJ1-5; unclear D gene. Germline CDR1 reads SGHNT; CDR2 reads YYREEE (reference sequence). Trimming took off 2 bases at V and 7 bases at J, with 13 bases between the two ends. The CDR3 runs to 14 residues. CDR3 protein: CASSLWPTGQPQHF. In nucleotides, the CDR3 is TGTGCCAGCAGCTTATGGCCTACGGGGCAGCCCCAGCATTTT.

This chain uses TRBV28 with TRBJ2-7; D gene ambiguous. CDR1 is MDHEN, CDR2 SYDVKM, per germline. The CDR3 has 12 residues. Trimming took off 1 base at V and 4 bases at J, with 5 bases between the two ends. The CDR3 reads CASSLYKYEQYF. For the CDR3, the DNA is TGTGCCAGCAGTTTATACAAGTACGAGCAGTACTTC.

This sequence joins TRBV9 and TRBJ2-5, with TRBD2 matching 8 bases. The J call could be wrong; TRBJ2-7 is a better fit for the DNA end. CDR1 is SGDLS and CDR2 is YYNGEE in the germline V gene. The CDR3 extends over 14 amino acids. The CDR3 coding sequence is TGTGCCAGCAGCCCTGCGGGGGGTCCCTACGAGCAGTACTTC. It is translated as CASSPAGGPYEQYF.

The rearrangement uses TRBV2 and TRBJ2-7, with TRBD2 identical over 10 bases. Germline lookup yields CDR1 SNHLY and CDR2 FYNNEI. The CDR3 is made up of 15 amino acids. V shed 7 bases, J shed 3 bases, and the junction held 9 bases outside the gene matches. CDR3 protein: CASNDLAGVLYEQYF. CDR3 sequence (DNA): TGTGCCAGCAACGATCTAGCGGGGGTACTCTACGAGCAGTACTTC.

The CDR3 region has the DNA TGTGCCAGCAGTTTGGTTGCGGGGTCCTACGAGCAGTACTTC. Translating gives CASSLVAGSYEQYF. This chain joins TRBV6-6 and TRBJ2-7; tentatively, D is TRBD2 (6 bases). V shed 4 bases and J shed 1 base, with 11 bases lying between them. This CDR3 contains 14 residues. Germline V CDR1 and CDR2: MNHNY, SVGAGI (reference sequence).

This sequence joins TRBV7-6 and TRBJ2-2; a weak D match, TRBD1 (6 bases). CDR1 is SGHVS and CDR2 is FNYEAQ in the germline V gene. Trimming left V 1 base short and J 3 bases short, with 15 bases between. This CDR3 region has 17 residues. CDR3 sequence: CASSLDAGGFYTGELFF. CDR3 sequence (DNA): TGTGCCAGCAGCTTAGATGCTGGGGGCTTCTACACCGGGGAGCTGTTTTTT.

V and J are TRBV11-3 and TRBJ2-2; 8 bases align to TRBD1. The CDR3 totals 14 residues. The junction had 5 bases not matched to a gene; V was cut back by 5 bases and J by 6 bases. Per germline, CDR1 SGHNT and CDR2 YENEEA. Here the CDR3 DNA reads TGTGCCAGCAGCCCTACAGGGGGTCCCGGGGAGCTGTTTTTT. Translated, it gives CASSPTGGPGELFF. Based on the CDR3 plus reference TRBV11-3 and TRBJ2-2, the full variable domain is EAGVVQSPRYKIIEKKQPVAFWCNPISGHNTLYWYLQNLGQGPELLIRYENEEAVDDSQLPKDRFSAERLKGVDSTLKIQPAELGDSAVYLCASSPTGGPGELFFGEGSRLTVL.

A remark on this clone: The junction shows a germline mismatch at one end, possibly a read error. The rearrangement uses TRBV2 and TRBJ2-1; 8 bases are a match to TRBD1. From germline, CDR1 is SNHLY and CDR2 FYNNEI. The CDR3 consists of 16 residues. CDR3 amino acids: CARSGAQGAPYNEQFF. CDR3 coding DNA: TGTGCCAGAAGTGGGGCGCAGGGGGCCCCCTACAATGAGCAGTTCTTC.

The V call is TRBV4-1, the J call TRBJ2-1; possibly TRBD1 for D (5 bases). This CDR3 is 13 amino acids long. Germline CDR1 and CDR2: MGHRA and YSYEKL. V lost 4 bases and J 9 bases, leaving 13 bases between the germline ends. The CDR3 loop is CASSLYQGTEQFF. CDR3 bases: TGCGCCAGCAGCCTTTATCAGGGTACTGAGCAGTTCTTC.

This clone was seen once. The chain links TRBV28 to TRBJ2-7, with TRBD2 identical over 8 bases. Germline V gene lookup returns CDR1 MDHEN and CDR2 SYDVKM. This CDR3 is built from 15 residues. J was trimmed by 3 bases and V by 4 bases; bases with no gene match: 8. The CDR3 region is CASSYLAGTSYEQYF. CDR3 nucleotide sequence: TGTGCCAGCAGTTACCTCGCTGGGACTAGCTACGAGCAGTACTTC. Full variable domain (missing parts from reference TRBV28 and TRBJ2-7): DVKVTQSSRYLVKRTGEKVFLECVQDMDHENMFWYRQDPGLGLRLIYFSYDVKMKEKGDIPEGYSVSREKKERFSLILESASTNQTSMYLCASSYLAGTSYEQYFGPGTRLTVT.

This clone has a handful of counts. The CDR3: CASSKGGQGYEQYF. CDR3 DNA sequence: TGTGCCAGCAGCAAAGGAGGACAGGGCTACGAGCAGTACTTC. The chain uses TRBV21-1 and TRBJ2-7; no check of the table's D call, TRBD1, against the DNA was made. TRBV21-1 is a pseudogene segment. The CDR3 runs 14 residues.

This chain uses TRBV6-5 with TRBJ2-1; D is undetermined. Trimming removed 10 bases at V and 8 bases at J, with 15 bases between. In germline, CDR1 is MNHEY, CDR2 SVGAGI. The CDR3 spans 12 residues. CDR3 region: CATSGPVDEQFF. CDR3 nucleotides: TGTGCCACCTCAGGTCCAGTTGATGAGCAGTTCTTC.

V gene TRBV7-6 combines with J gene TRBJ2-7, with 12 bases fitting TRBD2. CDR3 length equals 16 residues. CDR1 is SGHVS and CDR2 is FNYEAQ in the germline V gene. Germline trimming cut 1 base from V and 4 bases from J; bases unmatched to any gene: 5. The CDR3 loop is CASSLGTSGIIYEQYF. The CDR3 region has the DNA TGTGCCAGCAGCTTAGGGACTAGCGGGATTATTTACGAGCAGTACTTC. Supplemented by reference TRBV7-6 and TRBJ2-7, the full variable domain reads GAGVSQSPRYKVTKRGQDVALRCDPISGHVSLYWYRQALGQGPEFLTYFNYEAQQDKSGLPNDRFSAERPEGSISTLTIQRTEQRDSAMYRCASSLGTSGIIYEQYFGPGTRLTVT.

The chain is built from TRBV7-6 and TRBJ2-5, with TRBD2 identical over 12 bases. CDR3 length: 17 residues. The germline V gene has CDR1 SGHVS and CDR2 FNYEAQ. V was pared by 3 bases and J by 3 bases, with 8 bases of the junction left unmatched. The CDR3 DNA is TGTGCCAGCAGCTTTCGAACTAGCGGGGGGCGGAAAGAGACCCAGTACTTC. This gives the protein CASSFRTSGGRKETQYF.

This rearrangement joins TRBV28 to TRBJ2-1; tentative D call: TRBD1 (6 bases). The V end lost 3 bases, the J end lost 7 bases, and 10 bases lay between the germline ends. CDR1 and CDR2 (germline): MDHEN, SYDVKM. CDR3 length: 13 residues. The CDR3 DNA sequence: TGTGCCAGCAGTTTGGGGGCCTCAAATGAGCAGTTCTTC. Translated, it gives CASSLGASNEQFF.

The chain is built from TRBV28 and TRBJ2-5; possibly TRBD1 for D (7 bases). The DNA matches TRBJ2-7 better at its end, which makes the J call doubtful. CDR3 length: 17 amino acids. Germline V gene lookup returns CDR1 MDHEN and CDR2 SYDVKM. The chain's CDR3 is CASSSIHRTGAGYEQYF. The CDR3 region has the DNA TGTGCCAGCAGTTCAATCCACCGGACAGGAGCGGGCTACGAGCAGTACTTC.

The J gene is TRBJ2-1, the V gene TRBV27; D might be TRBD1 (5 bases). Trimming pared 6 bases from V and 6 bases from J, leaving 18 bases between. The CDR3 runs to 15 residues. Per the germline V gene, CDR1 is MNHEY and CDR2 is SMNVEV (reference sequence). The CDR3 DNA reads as TGTGCCAGCAGCCAGGACACCCGATACGTCAATGAGCAGTTCTTC. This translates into CASSQDTRYVNEQFF.

This CDR3 reads CASSFISSGGYNEQFF. The CDR3 nucleotides are TGTGCCAGCAGTTTCATTAGTAGCGGGGGATACAATGAGCAGTTCTTC. The rearrangement joins TRBV27 to TRBJ2-1; 9 bases match TRBD2. V was clipped by 3 bases and J by 4 bases; unmatched bases: 7. This CDR3 has 16 amino acids. In germline, CDR1 is MNHEY, CDR2 SMNVEV (reference sequence).

The CDR3 region is CASSSHAVRGGGGFYEQYF. In DNA, the CDR3 is TGTGCCAGCAGTTCCCACGCGGTGCGGGGGGGAGGGGGGTTTTACGAGCAGTACTTC. This sequence joins TRBV27 and TRBJ2-7; TRBD2 aligns across 9 bases. CDR1 is MNHEY and CDR2 is SMNVEV in the germline V gene (reference sequence). The V segment lost 4 bases and the J segment 4 bases; nucleotides outside the gene matches: 20. The CDR3 sequence is 19 residues long.

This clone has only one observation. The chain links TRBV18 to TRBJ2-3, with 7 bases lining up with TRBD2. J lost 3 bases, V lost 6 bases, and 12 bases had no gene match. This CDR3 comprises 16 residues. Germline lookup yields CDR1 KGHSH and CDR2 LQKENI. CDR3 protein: CASSRWGGGVTDTQYF. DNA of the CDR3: TGTGCCAGCTCCCGCTGGGGCGGGGGAGTTACAGATACGCAGTATTTT.